The entry below describes one T cell receptor beta chain. What it binds is unknown. CDR3 length: 10 amino acids. The V end lost 6 bases, the J end lost 1 base, and 3 bases lay between the germline ends. Per germline, CDR1 SQVTM and CDR2 ANQGSEA. These data come from a study of CD8+ T cells in alopecia areata. Findings and caveats of the study: As there was one nonresponder, how baseline CD8+ expansion relates to response remains uncertain.

RNA was extracted and reverse transcribed into cDNA as the sequencing template. The table came from immunoSEQ multiplex PCR; TCRdb's copy has only in-frame clones and leaves some out. The table has about 140,000 clones, 86% seen once. Treatment in this sample: oral pan-JAK inhibitor, 5-10 mg twice daily. Collection of lesional scalp punch biopsies and peripheral blood was performed in alopecia areata patients. Isolation of CD4+ and CD8+ T cells from PBMCs was achieved by sorting. The clonotype originates from a human donor with alopecia areata. This chain connects TRBV29-1 to TRBJ1-1; D is undetermined. Source: CD8+ T cells sorted from blood, taken at week 4, from a patient treated with tofacitinib. This CDR3 is CSVANTEAFF. In DNA, the CDR3 is TGCAGCGTCGCGAACACTGAAGCTTTCTTT.